This TCR beta chain emerged from a study of T cells after yellow fever vaccination. Study at large: Fractions low in cell number were prepared with SMART-Seq v4 Ultra Low Input.

Comments on this clonotype: Its target is unknown.

Study observations and caveats: Reappearance after the booster was observed for most primary-vaccination clones (roughly 97% CD4, roughly 90% CD8). Some clonotypes were seen in both the CD4 and the CD8 compartments. These made up a small share and likely arose from convergent recombination.

Production of TCR cDNA was by 5'RACE template switching, which also added a universal primer site and UMIs. TCRdb re-derived calls from the 5' RACE reads in MiXCR, one entry per CDR3 protein. This table has about 73,000 distinct CDR3 sequences, around 7.3% appearing once. The sequence was obtained from a man aged 25 to 45 who received the YFV17D yellow fever vaccine. Sequencing was performed on CD8+ T cells sorted from PBMCs, taken on the day of the yellow fever booster vaccination.

The CDR3 nucleotides are TGCAGTGCCCCGGGTCCCCCGTCCTACGAGCAGTACTTC. This sequence encodes CSAPGPPSYEQYF. This chain joins TRBV20-1 and TRBJ2-7; D ambiguous. V lost 6 bases and J 1 base, leaving 13 bases between the germline ends. Germline CDR1 DFQATT, CDR2 SNEGSKA (reference sequence). The CDR3 extends over 13 amino acids.